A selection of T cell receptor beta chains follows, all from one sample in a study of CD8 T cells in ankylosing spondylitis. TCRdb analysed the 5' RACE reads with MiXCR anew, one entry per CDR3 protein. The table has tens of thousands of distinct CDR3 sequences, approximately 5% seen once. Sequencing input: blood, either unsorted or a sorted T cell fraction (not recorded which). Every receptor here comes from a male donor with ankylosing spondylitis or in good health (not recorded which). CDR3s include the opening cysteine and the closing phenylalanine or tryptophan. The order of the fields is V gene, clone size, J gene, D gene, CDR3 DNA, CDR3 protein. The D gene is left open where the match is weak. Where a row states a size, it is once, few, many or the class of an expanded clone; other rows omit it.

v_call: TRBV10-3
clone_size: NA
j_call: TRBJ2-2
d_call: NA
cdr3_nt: TGTGCCATCAATGATTTCGTGGGGGTAGCCGGGGAGCTGTTTTTT
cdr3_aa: CAINDFVGVAGELFF

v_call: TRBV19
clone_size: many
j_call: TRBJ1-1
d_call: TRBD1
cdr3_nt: TGTGCCAGTATCAGGACAGGGGGATCTGAAGCTTTCTTT
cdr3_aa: CASIRTGGSEAFF

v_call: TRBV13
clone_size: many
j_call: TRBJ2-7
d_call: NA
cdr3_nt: TGTGCCAGCAGCCCCCGGGGGGACAGAGGGTACGAGCAGTACTTC
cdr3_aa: CASSPRGDRGYEQYF

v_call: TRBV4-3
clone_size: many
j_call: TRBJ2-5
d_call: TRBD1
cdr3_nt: TGCGCCAGCAGCCAAGATGGGACAGCAGAGACCCAGTACTTC
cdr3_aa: CASSQDGTAETQYF

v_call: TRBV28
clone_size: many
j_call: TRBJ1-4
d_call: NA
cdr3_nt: TGTGCCAGCAGTTTATCGGGGGCAACTAATGAAAAACTGTTTTTT
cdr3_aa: CASSLSGATNEKLFF

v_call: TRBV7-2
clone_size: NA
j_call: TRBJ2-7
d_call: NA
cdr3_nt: TGTGCCAGCAGCTCCGGGACCACCACTTACGAGCAGTACTTC
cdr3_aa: CASSSGTTTYEQYF

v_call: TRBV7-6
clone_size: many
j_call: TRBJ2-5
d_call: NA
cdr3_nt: TGTGCCAGCAGCTCCCAACTAGAATCCCCGCAAGAGACCCAGTACTTC
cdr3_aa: CASSSQLESPQETQYF

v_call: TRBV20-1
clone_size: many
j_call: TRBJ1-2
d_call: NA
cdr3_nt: TGCAGTGCTAGAGAGGCAGGGGTCGCCTATGGCTACACCTTC
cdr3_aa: CSAREAGVAYGYTF

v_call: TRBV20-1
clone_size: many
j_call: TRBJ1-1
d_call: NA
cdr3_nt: TGCAGGGCCTTGAACACTGAAGCTTTCTTT
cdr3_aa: CRALNTEAFF

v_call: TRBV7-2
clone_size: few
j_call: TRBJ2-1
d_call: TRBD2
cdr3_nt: TGTGCCAGCAGTTCTCAGGCCCTAGCGGGGGGGAGGAATGAGCAGTTCTTC
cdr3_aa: CASSSQALAGGRNEQFF

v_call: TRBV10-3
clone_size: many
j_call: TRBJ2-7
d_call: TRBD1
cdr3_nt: TGTGCCATCAGTGAGTCGTCAGGGGGCGGGTACGAGCAGTACTTC
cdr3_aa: CAISESSGGGYEQYF

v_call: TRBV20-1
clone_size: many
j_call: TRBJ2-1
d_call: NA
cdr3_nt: TGCTGTGCTAGAGATCTCGGAGGAGGGGGCGCCTACAATGAGCAGTTCTTC
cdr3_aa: CCARDLGGGGAYNEQFF

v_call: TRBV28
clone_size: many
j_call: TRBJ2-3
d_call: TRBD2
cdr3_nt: TGTGCCAGCAGTACAAGGACTAGCGGGGGCGCAGATACGCAGTATTTT
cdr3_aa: CASSTRTSGGADTQYF

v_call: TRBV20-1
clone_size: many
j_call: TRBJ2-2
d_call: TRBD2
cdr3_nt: TGCAGTGCGGGCCCAGCGGGGCTCGCCGGGGAGCTGTTTTTT
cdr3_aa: CSAGPAGLAGELFF

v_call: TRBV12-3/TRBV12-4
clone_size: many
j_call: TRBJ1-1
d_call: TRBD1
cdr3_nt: TGTGCCAGCACTCACAGGGACAGAGGGACTGAAGCTTTCTTT
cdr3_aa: CASTHRDRGTEAFF

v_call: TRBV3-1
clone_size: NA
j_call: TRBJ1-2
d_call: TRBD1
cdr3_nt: TGTGCCAGCAGCCAAGCGGGACAGGCCTATGGCTACACCTTC
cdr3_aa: CASSQAGQAYGYTF

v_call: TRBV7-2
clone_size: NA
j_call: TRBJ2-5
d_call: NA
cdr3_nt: TGTGCCAGCAGCTTCCGTCAGGGTAGAGAGACCCAGTACTTC
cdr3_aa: CASSFRQGRETQYF

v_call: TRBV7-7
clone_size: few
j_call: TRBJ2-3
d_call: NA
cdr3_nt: TGTGCCAGCAGCTCGGCCGGGCCCCTCACCACAGATACGCAGTATTTT
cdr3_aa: CASSSAGPLTTDTQYF

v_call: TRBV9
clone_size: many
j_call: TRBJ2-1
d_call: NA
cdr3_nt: TGTGCCAGCAGCAGTGCGGGCGCTAGCTCCTACAATGAGCAGTTCTTC
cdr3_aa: CASSSAGASSYNEQFF

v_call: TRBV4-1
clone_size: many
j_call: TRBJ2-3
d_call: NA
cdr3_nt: TGCGCCAGCAGCCAAGATAGAAGAACCGGTGGAGATACGCAGTATTTT
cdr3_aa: CASSQDRRTGGDTQYF

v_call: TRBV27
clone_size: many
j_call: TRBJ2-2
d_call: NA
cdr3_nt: TGTGCCAGCAGTTGGGCGTCGGCCGGGGAGCTGTTTTTT
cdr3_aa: CASSWASAGELFF

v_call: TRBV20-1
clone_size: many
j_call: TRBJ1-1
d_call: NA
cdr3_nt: TGCAGTGCTAGCCAGGGGATGGGGAACACTGAAGCTTTCTTT
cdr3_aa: CSASQGMGNTEAFF

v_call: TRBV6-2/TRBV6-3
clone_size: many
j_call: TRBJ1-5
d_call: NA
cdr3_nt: TGTGCCAGCTTGGGGGGGGATAGGACAGCATATAGCAATCAGCCCCAGCATTTT
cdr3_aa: CASLGGDRTAYSNQPQHF

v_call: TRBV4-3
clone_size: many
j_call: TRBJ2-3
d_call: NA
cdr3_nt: TGCGCCAGCAGCCAAGGATACCGGCCAGATACGCAGTATTTT
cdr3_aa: CASSQGYRPDTQYF

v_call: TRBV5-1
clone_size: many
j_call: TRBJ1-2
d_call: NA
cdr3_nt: TGCGCCAGCAGCCTCATGGCCGGCTATGGCTACACCTTC
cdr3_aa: CASSLMAGYGYTF

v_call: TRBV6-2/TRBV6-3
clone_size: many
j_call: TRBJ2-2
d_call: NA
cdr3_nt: TGTGCCAGCAGTCAACAGGCGACATTGAACACCGGGGAGCTGTTTTTT
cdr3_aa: CASSQQATLNTGELFF

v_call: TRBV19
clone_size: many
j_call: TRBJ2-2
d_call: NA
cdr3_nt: TGTGCCAGTATGGGATTCGGGGAGCTGTTTTTT
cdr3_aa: CASMGFGELFF

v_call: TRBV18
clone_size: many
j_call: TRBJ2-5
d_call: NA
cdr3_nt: TGTGCCAGCTCACCACGTCTTTTGGGCCAGGGGGAGGCGGAGACCCAGTACTTC
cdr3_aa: CASSPRLLGQGEAETQYF

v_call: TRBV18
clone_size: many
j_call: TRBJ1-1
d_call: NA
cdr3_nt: TGTGCCAGCTCAGGCTCAGGGTCTGGTACTGAAGCTTTCTTT
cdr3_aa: CASSGSGSGTEAFF